The 18 T cell receptor beta chains below come from one sample, sequenced in a study of CXCR3-negative and CXCR3-positive naive CD8 T cells. All TRB cDNA libraries came from 5' RACE performed with UMI labels. Each CDR3 protein gets one entry in TCRdb, which reprocessed the 5' RACE reads and gives no DNA. The table lists around 40,000 distinct CDR3 sequences. What was sequenced was memory CD8+ T cells from blood. All receptors derive from a human donor in good health. Some clones in this sample may be carry-over from other donors' samples.

The V call is TRBV27, the J call TRBJ2-2; no DNA is available, so the TRBD1 call from TCRdb remains unchecked. This CDR3 contains 14 residues. From germline, CDR1 is MNHEY and CDR2 SMNVEV (reference sequence). CDR3 region: CASSLRDGKGELFF.

The gene calls are TRBV5-5 and TRBJ2-3; TCRdb designates TRBD2, a call that cannot be tested without DNA. The CDR3 covers 16 residues. CDR1 is SGHKS and CDR2 is YYEKEE in the germline V gene (reference sequence). The CDR3 spells CVSSLGLAGGRDTQYF.

The chain employs TRBV6-6 and TRBJ1-4; the D gene TCRdb calls, TRBD1, cannot be checked with no DNA. This CDR3 contains 13 residues. In germline, CDR1 is MNHNY, CDR2 SVGAGI (reference sequence). The CDR3 reads CASESGVGEKLFF.

The rearrangement uses TRBV12-3 or TRBV12-4 and TRBJ1-2; without DNA, the TCRdb call of TRBD1 cannot be checked. This CDR3 is 13 amino acids long. The CDR3 region is CASSLGQGHGYTF.

The gene calls are TRBV4-1 and TRBJ1-5. CDR3 size: 14 residues. Germline V gives CDR1 MGHRA, CDR2 YSYEKL. The CDR3 is CASSQDWENQPQHF.

The rearrangement uses TRBV5-1 and TRBJ1-1; the TCRdb call, TRBD1, lacks DNA for checking. The CDR3 is 18 amino acids. Germline CDR1 reads SGHRS; CDR2 reads YFSETQ. The CDR3 protein is CASSFHARDREIVTEAFF.

The rearrangement joins TRBV6-2 or TRBV6-3 to TRBJ2-1; lacking DNA, the TRBD2 call made by TCRdb goes unchecked. The CDR3 runs to 17 residues. Germline CDR1 is MNHEY and CDR2 is SVGEGT. The CDR3 reads CASSYTPLAGARNEQFF.

The chain couples TRBV7-9 to TRBJ1-1; the TCRdb D gene call, TRBD1, has no DNA to confirm it. Germline CDR1 is SEHNR and CDR2 is FQNEAQ (reference sequence). The CDR3 is 15 residues long. The CDR3 region is CASSSPGQAIGEAFF.

The genes are TRBV28 and TRBJ1-2. CDR1 is MDHEN and CDR2 is SYDVKM in the germline V gene. The CDR3 extends over 18 amino acids. CDR3 residues: CASSSPLPPGVLGYGYTF.

The chain uses TRBV7-6 and TRBJ1-6; TCRdb reports TRBD1, a call that lacks DNA to check it against. In germline, CDR1 is SGHVS, CDR2 FNYEAQ. The length of the CDR3 is 17 residues. The CDR3 loop is CASSLAAGVSNNSPLHF. Full variable domain (rest looked up from reference TRBV7-6 and TRBJ1-6): GAGVSQSPRYKVTKRGQDVALRCDPISGHVSLYWYRQALGQGPEFLTYFNYEAQQDKSGLPNDRFSAERPEGSISTLTIQRTEQRDSAMYRCASSLAAGVSNNSPLHFGNGTRLTVT.

The chain employs TRBV28 and TRBJ2-1; TCRdb names TRBD1, which stays unverified in the absence of DNA. Germline values: CDR1 MDHEN, CDR2 SYDVKM. The CDR3 contains 13 residues. CDR3 residues: CASSLRGVDEQFF.

The J gene is TRBJ2-2, the V gene TRBV27; TCRdb indicates TRBD1, and absent DNA this call remains unverified. Germline V gene sequence: CDR1 MNHEY, CDR2 SMNVEV (reference sequence). The CDR3 runs to 15 residues. This CDR3 is CASSLGQGDTGELFF.

J is TRBJ2-2 and V is TRBV29-1; as DNA is missing, the TRBD1 call by TCRdb cannot be tested. Germline CDR1 and CDR2: SQVTM and ANQGSEA. This CDR3 has 16 residues. The CDR3 sequence is CSVEDLGGAGTGELFF.

V is TRBV7-6 and J is TRBJ2-7; TCRdb's D gene call, TRBD1, goes unchecked for lack of DNA. The CDR3 consists of 14 residues. Germline V gives CDR1 SGHVS, CDR2 FNYEAQ. The CDR3 reads CASSLGPGDYEQYF.

The chain has TRBV29-1 and TRBJ2-3. Germline V CDR1 and CDR2: SQVTM, ANQGSEA. This CDR3 has 11 residues. CDR3 sequence: CSVEGVDTQYF.

The chain is built from TRBV7-9 and TRBJ2-7; TCRdb names TRBD1, which stays unverified in the absence of DNA. CDR1 and CDR2 from the germline V gene are SEHNR and FQNEAQ (reference sequence). The CDR3 consists of 13 residues. CDR3 residues: CASSIGTGDEQYF.

The chain recombines TRBV12-3 or TRBV12-4 with TRBJ1-2. This CDR3 is built from 11 residues. CDR3 sequence reads: CASSPPYGYTF.

The V and J genes are TRBV28 and TRBJ2-3. Germline-derived CDR1 and CDR2 are MDHEN and SYDVKM. There are 13 residues in the CDR3. CDR3 in amino acids: CASSLYLTDTQYF.